These T cell receptor beta chains were read from a single sample in a study of graft-versus-host responses after intestinal transplantation. The table came from immunoSEQ multiplex PCR; TCRdb's copy has only in-frame clones and leaves some out. The table records tens of thousands of clones, nearly 90% of them present only once. Antigens of these TCRs are unknown. The starting material was unstimulated CD8+ T cells sorted from spleen or lymph node cells, obtained before transplant. The receptor set was obtained from a human donor who was the organ donor for an intestinal transplant. Each CDR3 is given with its conserved first and last residue. The order of the fields is CDR3 DNA, CDR3 protein, D gene, CDR3 length, J gene, V gene, clone size. A D gene is named only where the DNA matches it firmly. Size values are once, few and many counts, or a class for expanded clones, and some rows have none.

cdr3_nt: TGTGCCAGCAGCATGAGGACAGTAATGAACACTGAAGCTTTCTTT
cdr3_aa: CASSMRTVMNTEAFF
d_call: NA
cdr3_length: 15
j_call: TRBJ1-1
v_call: TRBV13
clone_size: NA

cdr3_nt: TGTGCCAGCAATACGGCGACTAGCTCTAACAATGAGCAGTTCTTC
cdr3_aa: CASNTATSSNNEQFF
d_call: TRBD2
cdr3_length: 15
j_call: TRBJ2-1
v_call: TRBV9
clone_size: NA

cdr3_nt: TGTGCCAGCAGTTTTCCGACAGGGGAGGCAGGAAACACCATATATTTT
cdr3_aa: CASSFPTGEAGNTIYF
d_call: TRBD1
cdr3_length: 16
j_call: TRBJ1-3
v_call: TRBV28
clone_size: few

cdr3_nt: TGTGCCAGCAGTTACTCGTTCAGGGGCAACTACAATGAGCAGTTCTTC
cdr3_aa: CASSYSFRGNYNEQFF
d_call: NA
cdr3_length: 16
j_call: TRBJ2-1
v_call: TRBV6-6
clone_size: NA

cdr3_nt: TGTGCCAGCAGTACTGACTATGGCTACACCTTC
cdr3_aa: CASSTDYGYTF
d_call: NA
cdr3_length: 11
j_call: TRBJ1-2
v_call: TRBV28
clone_size: NA

cdr3_nt: TGCGCCAGCAATTGGAGGGGACAGGGATTCTTAAGGCGGACTGAAGCTTTCTTT
cdr3_aa: CASNWRGQGFLRRTEAFF
d_call: TRBD1
cdr3_length: 18
j_call: TRBJ1-1
v_call: TRBV5-1
clone_size: NA

cdr3_nt: TGTGCCAGCAGTGAATCCCTCGGACAGGAGATCCAAGAGACCCAGTACTTC
cdr3_aa: CASSESLGQEIQETQYF
d_call: TRBD1
cdr3_length: 17
j_call: TRBJ2-5
v_call: TRBV2
clone_size: once

cdr3_nt: TGTGCCAGCACTTCCGGGGGGCCCTCTGGAAACACCATATATTTT
cdr3_aa: CASTSGGPSGNTIYF
d_call: NA
cdr3_length: 15
j_call: TRBJ1-3
v_call: TRBV9
clone_size: few

cdr3_nt: TGTGCCAGCAGTCCTACGGTAGCGGGGAAAGGGGAGACCCAGTACTTC
cdr3_aa: CASSPTVAGKGETQYF
d_call: TRBD2
cdr3_length: 16
j_call: TRBJ2-5
v_call: TRBV28
clone_size: NA

cdr3_nt: TGTGCCAGCAGCCGACTCCGGGACAGTAAAAACATTCAGTACTTC
cdr3_aa: CASSRLRDSKNIQYF
d_call: TRBD1
cdr3_length: 15
j_call: TRBJ2-4
v_call: TRBV11-2
clone_size: NA

cdr3_nt: TGTGCCAGCAGCCAGACCCGGGACAAAGGGAATGAAAAACTGTTTTTT
cdr3_aa: CASSQTRDKGNEKLFF
d_call: NA
cdr3_length: 16
j_call: TRBJ1-4
v_call: TRBV14
clone_size: NA

cdr3_nt: TGCAGCGTTGACAACACCTCAGGGGGACACACCGGGGAGCTGTTTTTT
cdr3_aa: CSVDNTSGGHTGELFF
d_call: TRBD1
cdr3_length: 16
j_call: TRBJ2-2
v_call: TRBV29-1
clone_size: NA

cdr3_nt: TGTGCCAGCAGCGTAGGCGGAGCGGGGGAGCAGTTCTTC
cdr3_aa: CASSVGGAGEQFF
d_call: TRBD2
cdr3_length: 13
j_call: TRBJ2-1
v_call: TRBV9
clone_size: NA

cdr3_nt: TGCGCCAGCAGCCAGGCCTGGACTAGCGACTCCTACAATGAGCAGTTCTTC
cdr3_aa: CASSQAWTSDSYNEQFF
d_call: TRBD2
cdr3_length: 17
j_call: TRBJ2-1
v_call: TRBV4-3
clone_size: NA

cdr3_nt: TGCGCCAGTGTGGAAGACAGTGCTTCCTATGGCTACACCTTC
cdr3_aa: CASVEDSASYGYTF
d_call: NA
cdr3_length: 14
j_call: TRBJ1-2
v_call: TRBV10-2
clone_size: NA

cdr3_nt: TGCGCCAGCAGCCACAACTCCGGGACAGGGGGGTACAATGAGCAGTTCTTC
cdr3_aa: CASSHNSGTGGYNEQFF
d_call: TRBD1
cdr3_length: 17
j_call: TRBJ2-1
v_call: TRBV4-1
clone_size: NA

cdr3_nt: TGCGCCAGCAGCTTGGCTTTGGGACTAGCGCAGCAAGAGACCCAGTACTTC
cdr3_aa: CASSLALGLAQQETQYF
d_call: TRBD2
cdr3_length: 17
j_call: TRBJ2-5
v_call: TRBV5-1
clone_size: NA

cdr3_nt: TGTGCCAGCAGTTTACCCGAGGACAGGGCTTATCAGCCCCAGCATTTT
cdr3_aa: CASSLPEDRAYQPQHF
d_call: TRBD1
cdr3_length: 16
j_call: TRBJ1-5
v_call: TRBV28
clone_size: NA

cdr3_nt: TGTGCCACCAAAGGGGGACAGGGCAATCAGCCCCAGCATTTT
cdr3_aa: CATKGGQGNQPQHF
d_call: TRBD1
cdr3_length: 14
j_call: TRBJ1-5
v_call: TRBV27
clone_size: NA

cdr3_nt: TGTGCTAGTGGTTTGGTAGGGACAGGGGATGGCTACACCTTC
cdr3_aa: CASGLVGTGDGYTF
d_call: TRBD1
cdr3_length: 14
j_call: TRBJ1-2
v_call: TRBV12-5
clone_size: few

cdr3_nt: TGTGCCAGCAGTTACGGGGGGGACAATGAGCAGTTCTTC
cdr3_aa: CASSYGGDNEQFF
d_call: TRBD2
cdr3_length: 13
j_call: TRBJ2-1
v_call: TRBV6-5
clone_size: few

cdr3_nt: TGTGCCAGCAGCTTTCGGGGGGAAAAACTGTTTTTT
cdr3_aa: CASSFRGEKLFF
d_call: NA
cdr3_length: 12
j_call: TRBJ1-4
v_call: TRBV5-6
clone_size: NA

cdr3_nt: TGTGCCAGCAGCCTCCCTTGGCGGGGCTCTGGGGCCAACGTCCTGACTTTC
cdr3_aa: CASSLPWRGSGANVLTF
d_call: NA
cdr3_length: 17
j_call: TRBJ2-6
v_call: TRBV11-2
clone_size: NA

cdr3_nt: TGTGCCAGCAGTTCCGGGGTAGCGGGGGGCCCAAGCTCCTACAATGAGCAGTTCTTC
cdr3_aa: CASSSGVAGGPSSYNEQFF
d_call: TRBD2
cdr3_length: 19
j_call: TRBJ2-1
v_call: TRBV27
clone_size: NA

cdr3_nt: TGCGCCAGCAGCCCAACGGACTCCAGAGTAGCCATGAACACTGAAGCTTTCTTT
cdr3_aa: CASSPTDSRVAMNTEAFF
d_call: NA
cdr3_length: 18
j_call: TRBJ1-1
v_call: TRBV5-1
clone_size: NA

cdr3_nt: TGTGCCAGCAGCTTAGTGGCGGTCTATGGCTACACCTTC
cdr3_aa: CASSLVAVYGYTF
d_call: NA
cdr3_length: 13
j_call: TRBJ1-2
v_call: TRBV7-9
clone_size: NA

cdr3_nt: TGTGCCAGCAGCTTTTCTAGATACCAAGAGACCCAGTACTTC
cdr3_aa: CASSFSRYQETQYF
d_call: NA
cdr3_length: 14
j_call: TRBJ2-5
v_call: TRBV7-6
clone_size: NA

cdr3_nt: TGTGCCAGCACCGGGGGTAGCAATCAGCCCCAGCATTTT
cdr3_aa: CASTGGSNQPQHF
d_call: NA
cdr3_length: 13
j_call: TRBJ1-5
v_call: TRBV5-5
clone_size: NA

cdr3_nt: TGTGCCAGCAGCCCCCGTTGGCGCAGGGGCCAAGAGACCCAGTACTTC
cdr3_aa: CASSPRWRRGQETQYF
d_call: NA
cdr3_length: 16
j_call: TRBJ2-5
v_call: TRBV7-9
clone_size: NA

cdr3_nt: TGTGCCAGCAGTGAAGGCCCTATCCCACAGGGGTCGGTTGGTGGCTACACCTTC
cdr3_aa: CASSEGPIPQGSVGGYTF
d_call: TRBD1
cdr3_length: 18
j_call: TRBJ1-2
v_call: TRBV6-1
clone_size: once

cdr3_nt: TGTGCCAGCAATTACACGCCGGGACAGGGAAACACTGAAGCTTTCTTT
cdr3_aa: CASNYTPGQGNTEAFF
d_call: TRBD1
cdr3_length: 16
j_call: TRBJ1-1
v_call: TRBV6-5
clone_size: NA

cdr3_nt: TGTGCCAGCCGGGGGGGAGATAATTCACCCCTCCACTTT
cdr3_aa: CASRGGDNSPLHF
d_call: NA
cdr3_length: 13
j_call: TRBJ1-6
v_call: TRBV27
clone_size: once

cdr3_nt: TGTGCCACCAGGCGAAGGGGGGGGTCCTACAATGAGCAGTTCTTC
cdr3_aa: CATRRRGGSYNEQFF
d_call: NA
cdr3_length: 15
j_call: TRBJ2-1
v_call: TRBV15
clone_size: NA

cdr3_nt: TGTGCCAGCAGCCACCCCGGGGGAATCTCCTACAATGAGCAGTTCTTC
cdr3_aa: CASSHPGGISYNEQFF
d_call: NA
cdr3_length: 16
j_call: TRBJ2-1
v_call: TRBV7-8
clone_size: NA

cdr3_nt: TGCGCCAGCAGCTTCGACAGGAAAATTAGCAATCAGCCCCAGCATTTT
cdr3_aa: CASSFDRKISNQPQHF
d_call: NA
cdr3_length: 16
j_call: TRBJ1-5
v_call: TRBV5-1
clone_size: NA

cdr3_nt: TGCGCCAGCAGCCCACGACTTCAAGCCTCCGGGACTAGCAATGAGCAGTTCTTC
cdr3_aa: CASSPRLQASGTSNEQFF
d_call: TRBD2
cdr3_length: 18
j_call: TRBJ2-1
v_call: TRBV4-1
clone_size: NA

cdr3_nt: TGTGCCAGCAGCCGTCCCGGGACAGGGGAAAGGTCCCCAGATACGCAGTATTTT
cdr3_aa: CASSRPGTGERSPDTQYF
d_call: TRBD1
cdr3_length: 18
j_call: TRBJ2-3
v_call: TRBV11-2
clone_size: NA

cdr3_nt: TGTGCCAGCAGTTACCTCGGGGGAGGCACCGGGGAGCTGTTTTTT
cdr3_aa: CASSYLGGGTGELFF
d_call: NA
cdr3_length: 15
j_call: TRBJ2-2
v_call: TRBV28
clone_size: NA

cdr3_nt: TGTGCCAGCAGCCCTAGCGGGGGGAGCACAGATACGCAGTATTTT
cdr3_aa: CASSPSGGSTDTQYF
d_call: TRBD2
cdr3_length: 15
j_call: TRBJ2-3
v_call: TRBV14
clone_size: NA

cdr3_nt: TGTGCCAGCAGCCAAGATCGGGACAGGGGGTGGTTTAGGAACTATGGCTACACCTTC
cdr3_aa: CASSQDRDRGWFRNYGYTF
d_call: TRBD1
cdr3_length: 19
j_call: TRBJ1-2
v_call: TRBV4-2
clone_size: NA

cdr3_nt: TGCAGTACAACAGGGACGAGCGGCTACACCTTC
cdr3_aa: CSTTGTSGYTF
d_call: NA
cdr3_length: 11
j_call: TRBJ1-2
v_call: TRBV20-1
clone_size: once

cdr3_nt: TGTGCCAGCAGTTTGACGAGAACAGGAGGCTACACCTTC
cdr3_aa: CASSLTRTGGYTF
d_call: NA
cdr3_length: 13
j_call: TRBJ1-2
v_call: TRBV27
clone_size: NA

cdr3_nt: TGTGCCAGCAGCCCCCAGGGGCGGCAAGAGACCCAGTACTTC
cdr3_aa: CASSPQGRQETQYF
d_call: NA
cdr3_length: 14
j_call: TRBJ2-5
v_call: TRBV7-3
clone_size: once

cdr3_nt: TGTGCCAGCTCCACAGGGAACACTGAAGCTTTCTTT
cdr3_aa: CASSTGNTEAFF
d_call: NA
cdr3_length: 12
j_call: TRBJ1-1
v_call: TRBV6-5
clone_size: NA

cdr3_nt: TGTGCCAGCAGCTTGCACTTGCAGGGCCGCACCGGGGAGCTGTTTTTT
cdr3_aa: CASSLHLQGRTGELFF
d_call: NA
cdr3_length: 16
j_call: TRBJ2-2
v_call: TRBV5-6
clone_size: NA

cdr3_nt: TGTGCCAGCAGCTTGAAACGGGAGAACACTGAAGCTTTCTTT
cdr3_aa: CASSLKRENTEAFF
d_call: NA
cdr3_length: 14
j_call: TRBJ1-1
v_call: TRBV5-8
clone_size: few

cdr3_nt: TGTGCCACCAGTAAACGAGACAGATTCTATGGCTACACCTTC
cdr3_aa: CATSKRDRFYGYTF
d_call: NA
cdr3_length: 14
j_call: TRBJ1-2
v_call: TRBV15
clone_size: NA

cdr3_nt: TGCGCCAGCAGGAGAGAGAACACCGGGGAGCTGTTTTTT
cdr3_aa: CASRRENTGELFF
d_call: NA
cdr3_length: 13
j_call: TRBJ2-2
v_call: TRBV10-2
clone_size: NA

cdr3_nt: TGTGCCAGCAGTCCTGGGACAACGAACACCGGGGAGCTGTTTTTT
cdr3_aa: CASSPGTTNTGELFF
d_call: NA
cdr3_length: 15
j_call: TRBJ2-2
v_call: TRBV28
clone_size: few

cdr3_nt: TGTGCCTGGAGCTCAACAGGGGTATCCTACAATGAGCAGTTCTTC
cdr3_aa: CAWSSTGVSYNEQFF
d_call: TRBD1
cdr3_length: 15
j_call: TRBJ2-1
v_call: TRBV30
clone_size: NA

cdr3_nt: TGTGCCAGCAGCTTAGGACTAGGGGAAGCTTTCTTT
cdr3_aa: CASSLGLGEAFF
d_call: NA
cdr3_length: 12
j_call: TRBJ1-1
v_call: TRBV27
clone_size: NA

cdr3_nt: TGTGCCAGCAGTACCAGAAACAATGAGCAGTTCTTC
cdr3_aa: CASSTRNNEQFF
d_call: NA
cdr3_length: 12
j_call: TRBJ2-1
v_call: TRBV27
clone_size: NA

cdr3_nt: TGTGCCAGCAGTTTTGTTGGCATGAACACTGAAGCTTTCTTT
cdr3_aa: CASSFVGMNTEAFF
d_call: NA
cdr3_length: 14
j_call: TRBJ1-1
v_call: TRBV27
clone_size: NA

cdr3_nt: TGTGCCAGCAGTTTGGGGCGGGGGTACAATGAGCAGTTCTTC
cdr3_aa: CASSLGRGYNEQFF
d_call: TRBD2
cdr3_length: 14
j_call: TRBJ2-1
v_call: TRBV27
clone_size: NA

cdr3_nt: TGTGCCAGCAGCCCCTGGGGAGGTGAGCAGTTCTTC
cdr3_aa: CASSPWGGEQFF
d_call: NA
cdr3_length: 12
j_call: TRBJ2-1
v_call: TRBV7-6
clone_size: NA

cdr3_nt: TGTGCCAGCAGTTACATCGGCTCCTATAATTCACCCCTCCACTTT
cdr3_aa: CASSYIGSYNSPLHF
d_call: NA
cdr3_length: 15
j_call: TRBJ1-6
v_call: TRBV6-5
clone_size: NA

cdr3_nt: TGTGCCAGCAGGCTTACGGACAGGGGATTCAATGAGCAGTTCTTC
cdr3_aa: CASRLTDRGFNEQFF
d_call: TRBD1
cdr3_length: 15
j_call: TRBJ2-1
v_call: TRBV11-2
clone_size: NA

cdr3_nt: TGCGCCAGCAGGAACGGACAGGGTCCAGAAAAACTGTTTTTT
cdr3_aa: CASRNGQGPEKLFF
d_call: TRBD1
cdr3_length: 14
j_call: TRBJ1-4
v_call: TRBV5-1
clone_size: NA

cdr3_nt: TGTGCCAGCAGTTCCAGGGGCCCAGATACGCAGTATTTT
cdr3_aa: CASSSRGPDTQYF
d_call: NA
cdr3_length: 13
j_call: TRBJ2-3
v_call: TRBV27
clone_size: NA

cdr3_nt: TGTGCCAGCAGCCAAGACGGAGAGAATTCACCCCTCCACTTT
cdr3_aa: CASSQDGENSPLHF
d_call: NA
cdr3_length: 14
j_call: TRBJ1-6
v_call: TRBV4-2
clone_size: few